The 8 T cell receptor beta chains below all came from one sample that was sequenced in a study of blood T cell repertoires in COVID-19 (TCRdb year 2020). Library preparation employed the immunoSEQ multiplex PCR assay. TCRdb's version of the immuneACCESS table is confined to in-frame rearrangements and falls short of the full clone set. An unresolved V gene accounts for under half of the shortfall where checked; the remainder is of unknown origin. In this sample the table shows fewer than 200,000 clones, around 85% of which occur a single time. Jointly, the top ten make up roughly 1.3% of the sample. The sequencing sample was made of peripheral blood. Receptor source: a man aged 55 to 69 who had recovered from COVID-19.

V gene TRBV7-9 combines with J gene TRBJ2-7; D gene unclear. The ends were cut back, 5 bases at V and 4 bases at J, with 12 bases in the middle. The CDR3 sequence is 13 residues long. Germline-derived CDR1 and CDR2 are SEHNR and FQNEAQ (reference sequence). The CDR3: CASSTNQIYEQYF. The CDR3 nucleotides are TGTGCCAGCAGCACTAACCAGATTTACGAGCAGTACTTC.

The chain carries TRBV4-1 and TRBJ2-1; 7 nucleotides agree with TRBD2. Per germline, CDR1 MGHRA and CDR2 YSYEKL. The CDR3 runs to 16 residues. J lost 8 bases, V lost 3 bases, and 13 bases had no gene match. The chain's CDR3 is CASSHSWGGGSDEQFF. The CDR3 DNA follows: TGCGCCAGCAGCCACTCCTGGGGCGGGGGTAGCGATGAGCAGTTCTTC.

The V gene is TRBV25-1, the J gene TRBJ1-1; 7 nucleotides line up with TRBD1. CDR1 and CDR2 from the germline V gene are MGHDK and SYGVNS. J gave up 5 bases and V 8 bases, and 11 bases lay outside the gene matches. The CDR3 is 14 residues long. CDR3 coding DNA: TGTGCCAGCCGAAAGGTGGGACAGCGGACTGAAGCTTTCTTT. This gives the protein CASRKVGQRTEAFF.

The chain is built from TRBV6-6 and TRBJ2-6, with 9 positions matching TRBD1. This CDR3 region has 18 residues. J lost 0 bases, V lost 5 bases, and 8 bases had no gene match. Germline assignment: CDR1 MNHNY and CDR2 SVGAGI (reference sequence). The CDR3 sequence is CASSPTGQGSSGANVLTF. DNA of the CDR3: TGTGCCAGCAGTCCCACCGGACAGGGGAGCTCTGGGGCCAACGTCCTGACTTTC.

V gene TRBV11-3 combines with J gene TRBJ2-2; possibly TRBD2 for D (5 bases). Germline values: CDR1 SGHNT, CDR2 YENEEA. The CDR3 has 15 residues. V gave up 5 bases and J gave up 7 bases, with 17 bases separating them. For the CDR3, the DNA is TGTGCCAGCAGCCCGCCGGGATCTTTTAGCGGGGAGCTGTTTTTT. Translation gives CASSPPGSFSGELFF.

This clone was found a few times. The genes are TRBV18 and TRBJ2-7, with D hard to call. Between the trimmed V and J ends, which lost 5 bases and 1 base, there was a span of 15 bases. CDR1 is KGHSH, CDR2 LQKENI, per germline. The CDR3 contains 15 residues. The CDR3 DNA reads TGTGCCAGCTCAGGTGCAGTAAATCCTTCCTACGAGCAGTACTTC. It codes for CASSGAVNPSYEQYF.

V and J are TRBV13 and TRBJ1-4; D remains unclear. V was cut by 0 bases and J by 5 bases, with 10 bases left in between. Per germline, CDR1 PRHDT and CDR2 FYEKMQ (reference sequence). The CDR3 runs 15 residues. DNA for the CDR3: TGTGCCAGCAGCTTAGGCAACAGCCAGAATGAAAAACTGTTTTTT. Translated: CASSLGNSQNEKLFF.

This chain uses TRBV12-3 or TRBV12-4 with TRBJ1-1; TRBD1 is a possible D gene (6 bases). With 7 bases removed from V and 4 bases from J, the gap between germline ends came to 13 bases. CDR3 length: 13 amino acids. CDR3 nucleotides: TGTGCCAGCACTGGGGGGGGGCTCACTGAAGCTTTCTTT. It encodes CASTGGGLTEAFF.